The 25 T cell receptor beta chains reported below all come from one sample, sequenced in a study of beta chain features in type 1 diabetes. The antigens for these receptors are not known. TCRB transcripts that were expressed got sequenced, as all of the isolated RNA had been reverse transcribed. Profiled with immunoSEQ multiplex PCR; TCRdb holds only in-frame clones, not every one. The sample carries approximately 600,000 clones, around an eighth recorded once. Study-wide results and limits: Moderately but significantly shorter TCRB CDR3s were found in Type 1 diabetes patients in all four CD4+ subsets.

Sample: naive CD4+ T cells from blood. These receptors originate from a man aged 25-40 years with type 1 diabetes.

This clone was counted a few times. This chain connects TRBV2 to TRBJ1-6; D gene ambiguous. The CDR3 has 11 residues. Germline CDR1 SNHLY, CDR2 FYNNEI. Between the trimmed V and J ends, which lost 6 bases and 11 bases, there was a span of 8 bases. CDR3 in DNA: TGTGCCAGCAGCCAATTTACACCCCTCCACTTT. Residues: CASSQFTPLHF.

J is TRBJ1-2 and V is TRBV18, with a tentative D call TRBD1 (5 bases). From germline, CDR1 is KGHSH and CDR2 LQKENI. This CDR3 is 14 amino acids long. The germline V and J ends were trimmed by 0 bases and 8 bases, with 13 bases remaining between them. CDR3 DNA: TGTGCCAGCTCACCACCGACGAGGGGTCTCGGCTACACCTTC. It specifies CASSPPTRGLGYTF.

The CDR3 sequence: CASSLALLGTGGLAFF. In nucleotides, the CDR3 is TGTGCCAGCAGCTTGGCCTTGTTAGGAACAGGGGGCCTAGCTTTCTTT. This chain uses TRBV5-4 with TRBJ1-1, with 9 positions matching TRBD1. Germline-derived CDR1 and CDR2 are SGHNT and YYREEE (reference sequence). The CDR3 is 16 residues long. The ends lost 0 bases at V and 10 bases at J; junction bases unmatched: 13.

This clone was counted between two and nine times. The genes are TRBV27 and TRBJ2-6, with a tentative D call TRBD2 (5 bases). In germline, CDR1 is MNHEY, CDR2 SMNVEV (reference sequence). V shed 9 bases and J shed 2 bases, with 11 bases lying between them. This CDR3 has 14 amino acids. DNA of the CDR3: TGTGCCAGTGGTGAGGAGGCTGGGGCCAACGTCCTGACTTTC. Amino acids: CASGEEAGANVLTF. Using reference TRBV27 and TRBJ2-6 for the parts outside the CDR3, the full variable domain is EAQVTQNPRYLITVTGKKLTVTCSQNMNHEYMSWYRQDPGLGLRQIYYSMNVEVTDKGDVPEGYKVSRKEKRNFPLILESPSPNQTSLYFCASGEEAGANVLTFGAGSRLTVL.

This clone showed up just a few times. V gene TRBV5-1 combines with J gene TRBJ1-4; D is undetermined. The CDR3 has 14 amino acids. Germline values: CDR1 SGHRS, CDR2 YFSETQ. V lost 4 bases and J lost 2, with 9 bases in between. CDR3 residues: CASSPLSTNEKLFF. CDR3 nucleotides: TGCGCCAGCAGCCCCCTGTCGACTAATGAAAAACTGTTTTTT.

In its sample, this clone was seen a few times. The J gene is TRBJ2-5, the V gene TRBV4-3; TRBD1 matches at 12 bases. Germline V gene sequence: CDR1 LGHNA, CDR2 YSLEER. The CDR3 totals 16 residues. After removal of 0 bases from V and 5 bases from J, the junction contained 4 bases not matched to a gene. CDR3 sequence reads: CASSQEGTGGRETQYF. As DNA, the CDR3 is TGCGCCAGCAGCCAAGAGGGGACAGGGGGCAGGGAGACCCAGTACTTC.

In this sample, this clone turned up a few times. The rearrangement uses TRBV7-2 and TRBJ1-2, with 7 bases matching TRBD1. CDR1 is SGHTA, CDR2 FQGNSA, per germline. V dropped 6 bases and J dropped 1; count of bases not matched to a gene: 5. The CDR3 is 14 amino acids. The CDR3 reads CASSRDSYNYGYTF. The CDR3, as DNA: TGTGCCAGCAGTCGGGACAGCTATAACTATGGCTACACCTTC.

This clone appeared a few times. Other nucleotide sequences from this sample produce the same CDR3. The chain joins TRBV28 to TRBJ1-2, with D possibly being TRBD1 (6 bases). Trimming removed 2 bases at V and 0 bases at J, with 7 bases between. The CDR3 is made up of 14 amino acids. Germline V CDR1 and CDR2: MDHEN, SYDVKM. In nucleotides, the CDR3 is TGTGCCAGCAGTTTACGGGGGCCTAACTATGGCTACACCTTC. Amino acid sequence: CASSLRGPNYGYTF.

This clone was seen a handful of times. The CDR3 sequence: CASSPRTATTQYF. The CDR3 DNA sequence: TGTGCCAGCAGTCCTCGGACAGCCACGACCCAGTACTTC. This sequence joins TRBV28 and TRBJ2-5, with a tentative D call TRBD1 (6 bases). This CDR3 is 13 amino acids long. Looked up from germline, CDR1 is MDHEN and CDR2 is SYDVKM. V was pared by 5 bases and J by 7 bases, with 14 bases between.

This rearrangement joins TRBV4-3 to TRBJ1-2; D not certain. V was shortened by 0 bases and J by 0 bases, with 11 bases between the two germline ends. Looked up from germline, CDR1 is LGHNA and CDR2 is YSLEER. The length of the CDR3 is 16 residues. CDR3 nucleotide sequence: TGCGCCAGCAGCCAAGAGCGGACGGTAGCTAACTATGGCTACACCTTC. It specifies CASSQERTVANYGYTF.

This clone was counted between two and nine times. The gene calls are TRBV28 and TRBJ1-4; perhaps TRBD1 as D (5 bases). CDR3 length: 16 residues. V was trimmed by 3 bases and J by 0 bases, leaving 11 bases between them. The germline CDR1 and CDR2 sequences are MDHEN and SYDVKM. The CDR3 DNA is TGTGCCAGCAGTTTTGATCAGGGAGCAACTAATGAAAAACTGTTTTTT. Translated, it gives CASSFDQGATNEKLFF.

With regard to this clone: Mismatch with germline at one junction end may stem from a read error. The CDR3 DNA reads as TGTGCTAGCAGCTTAGATCTGTACAATGAGCAGTTCTTC. The encoded protein is CASSLDLYNEQFF. The chain has TRBV7-7 and TRBJ2-1; no firm D call. The CDR3 length is 13 residues. CDR1 SSHAT and CDR2 FNYEAQ come from the germline V gene (reference sequence).

This clone was seen a handful of times. This chain connects TRBV5-1 to TRBJ2-3; D is unclear. The CDR3 is 12 residues long. Germline values: CDR1 SGHRS, CDR2 YFSETQ. Trimming pared 4 bases from V and 6 bases from J, leaving 9 bases between. As DNA, the CDR3 is TGCGCCAGCAGCCCTTCGGGTGATACGCAGTATTTT. Its translation is CASSPSGDTQYF.

This clone was observed a few times. The chain couples TRBV7-2 to TRBJ1-3; no definite D call. The ends were cut back, 1 base at V and 0 bases at J, with 7 bases in the middle. Germline V gives CDR1 SGHTA, CDR2 FQGNSA. This CDR3 has 15 amino acids. The CDR3 coding sequence is TGTGCCAGCAGCTTAGAGGGTTACTCTGGAAACACCATATATTTT. It yields the protein CASSLEGYSGNTIYF.

The genes are TRBV7-7 and TRBJ1-2; D remains unclear. Germline V lookup: CDR1 SSHAT, CDR2 FNYEAQ (reference sequence). The CDR3 is 11 amino acids. The CDR3 protein is CAIATNYGYTF. The CDR3 region has the DNA TGTGCTATAGCGACTAACTATGGCTACACCTTC.

This clone was counted between two and nine times. The chain joins TRBV2 to TRBJ1-6; the match to TRBD1 covers 8 bases. The length of the CDR3 is 15 residues. Germline trimming cut 5 bases from V and 6 bases from J; bases unmatched to any gene: 6. CDR1 and CDR2 from the germline V gene are SNHLY and FYNNEI. CDR3 nucleotides: TGTGCCAGCAGTCTTATGGACAGGGTTAATTCACCCCTCCACTTT. Protein: CASSLMDRVNSPLHF.

This clone appeared a few times. V is TRBV7-9 and J is TRBJ2-7; D may be TRBD1 (6 bases). CDR1 is SEHNR and CDR2 is FQNEAQ in the germline V gene (reference sequence). With 8 bases removed from V and 1 base from J, the gap between germline ends came to 12 bases. The CDR3 is 13 amino acids. DNA for the CDR3: TGTGCCAGCTCAAGGACAGAGTCCTACGAGCAGTACTTC. It specifies CASSRTESYEQYF.

The chain is built from TRBV10-3 and TRBJ2-3; tentative D call: TRBD1 (5 bases). Trimming removed 0 bases at V and 2 bases at J, with 15 bases between. Germline lookup yields CDR1 ENHRY and CDR2 SYGVKD. CDR3 length equals 17 residues. CDR3 nucleotides: TGTGCCATCAGTGAGTCGGTGCTAGACAGAACCACAGATACGCAGTATTTT. This encodes CAISESVLDRTTDTQYF.

The chain uses TRBV30 and TRBJ1-3; D remains ambiguous. Germline-derived CDR1 and CDR2 are GTSNPN and SVGIG (reference sequence). V lost 7 bases and J 4 bases, leaving 11 bases between the germline ends. The length of the CDR3 is 12 residues. CDR3 nucleotides: TGTGCCTTCGGACGGATCGGAAACACCATATATTTT. Its protein product is CAFGRIGNTIYF.

The genes are TRBV6-5 and TRBJ2-3, with D tentatively TRBD1 or TRBD2 (5 bases each). The CDR3 runs 15 residues. Germline CDR1 is MNHEY and CDR2 is SVGAGI. V lost 0 bases to trimming and J lost 2 bases, with 9 bases between them. This chain's CDR3 is CASSYSGTFTDTQYF. CDR3 DNA sequence: TGTGCCAGCAGTTACTCCGGGACCTTCACAGATACGCAGTATTTT.

The chain employs TRBV6-6 and TRBJ2-3; no definite D call. CDR1 is MNHNY, CDR2 SVGAGI, per germline (reference sequence). This CDR3 contains 12 residues. The ends were cut back, 10 bases at V and 0 bases at J, with 8 bases in the middle. The CDR3 is CATRSSTDTQYF. CDR3 nucleotide sequence: TGTGCCACCCGATCTAGCACAGATACGCAGTATTTT.

The genes are TRBV5-1 and TRBJ2-2; TRBD1 matches 10 bases. Per germline, CDR1 SGHRS and CDR2 YFSETQ. This CDR3 is built from 16 residues. V was clipped by 3 bases and J by 1 base; unmatched bases: 3. CDR3 residues: CASSSGQGENTGELFF. The CDR3, as DNA: TGCGCCAGCAGCTCCGGACAGGGGGAGAACACCGGGGAGCTGTTTTTT.

J is TRBJ1-5 and V is TRBV5-6, with no clear D. CDR3 length: 15 amino acids. V was shortened by 2 bases and J by 5 bases, with 14 bases between the two germline ends. Germline CDR1 reads SGHDT; CDR2 reads YYEEEE. The CDR3 spells CASSLGHKPDQPQHF. Written as DNA, the CDR3 is TGTGCCAGCAGCTTAGGTCATAAGCCAGATCAGCCCCAGCATTTT.

This clone was seen more than once but under ten times. The chain couples TRBV23-1 to TRBJ2-7; tentative D call: TRBD1 (6 bases). TRBV23-1 carries the ORF label, with uncertain function. The CDR3 is 14 amino acids. V gave up 3 bases and J gave up 2 bases, with 11 bases separating them. As DNA, the CDR3 is TGCGCCAGCAGTCATCGGGACAAAACCTACGAGCAGTACTTC. Its translation is CASSHRDKTYEQYF.

As to this clone: Other DNA sequences within the sample encode an identical CDR3. The V and J genes are TRBV2 and TRBJ1-5; 10 bases fit TRBD1. The trim removed 4 bases at V and 4 bases at J, leaving 1 base unmatched. This CDR3 is 14 amino acids long. Germline assignment: CDR1 SNHLY and CDR2 FYNNEI. Written as DNA, the CDR3 is TGTGCCAGCAGTGGGACAGGGGGAAATCAGCCCCAGCATTTT. This codes for CASSGTGGNQPQHF.